The following is a T cell receptor beta chain sequence with its context. Its antigen is undetermined. This sample's time point: newly diagnosed GD, antithyroid drugs for less than 3 months. The TCR library was made from RNA that had been extracted from PBMCs in TRIzol. EDTA tubes collected approximately 10 milliliters of peripheral blood. V lost 1 base and J lost 0, with 16 bases in between. Germline assignment: CDR1 LGHDT and CDR2 YNNKEL (reference sequence). The CDR3 spans 18 residues. This sample is drawn from a study of regulatory T cells in long-lasting Graves disease. Through Arm-PCR of CDR3 regions and iRepertoire HTBI primers, TCR beta libraries were built. TCRdb used MiXCR to reprocess the multiplex PCR reads, holding one entry per CDR3 protein. The sample lists 680,000 or so distinct CDR3 sequences; around 15% were seen once. Points from the study as a whole: Public clonotype sharing was higher in persistent than newly diagnosed patients.

These data were likewise used in another study, on T cells in Graves' hyperthyroidism and ophthalmopathy. From that study: HTBI primers drove first-round RT-PCR of the TCR CDR3.

This rearrangement joins TRBV3-1 to TRBJ1-3; D uncertain. Sequenced here: peripheral blood mononuclear cells (PBMCs), sampled at new diagnosis, from a patient treated with antithyroid drugs. This receptor was taken from a woman between 25 and 40 years old with Graves disease. The DNA for the CDR3 is TGTGCCAGCAGCCAAGCCCCACCCGACCGAATCTCTGGAAACACCATATATTTT. Protein sequence: CASSQAPPDRISGNTIYF.